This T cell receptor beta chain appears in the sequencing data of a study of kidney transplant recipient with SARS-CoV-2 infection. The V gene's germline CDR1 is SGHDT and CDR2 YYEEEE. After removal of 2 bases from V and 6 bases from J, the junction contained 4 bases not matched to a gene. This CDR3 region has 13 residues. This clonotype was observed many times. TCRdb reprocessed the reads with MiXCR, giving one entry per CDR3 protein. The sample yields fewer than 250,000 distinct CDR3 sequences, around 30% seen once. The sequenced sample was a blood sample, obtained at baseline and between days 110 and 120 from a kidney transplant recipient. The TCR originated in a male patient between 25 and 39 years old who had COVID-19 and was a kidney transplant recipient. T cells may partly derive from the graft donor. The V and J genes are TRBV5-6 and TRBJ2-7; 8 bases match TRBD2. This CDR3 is CASSFGGGSEQYF. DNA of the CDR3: TGTGCCAGCAGCTTCGGCGGGGGGTCCGAGCAGTACTTC.